This is a list of T cell receptor beta chains from one sample in a study of cytomegalovirus exposure and HLA in healthy donors. Only in-frame clones appear in the TCRdb table, and some are missing; sequencing was by immunoSEQ multiplex PCR. The sample has tens of thousands of clones, about 81% seen once. Sequencing was done on a sample of PBMCs. The receptors stem from a woman aged 40 to 50 in good health and CMV-seronegative. The CDR3 runs from the conserved cysteine through the conserved F or W. The D gene is left open where the match is weak. Not every row has a clone size; where given, it reads once, few, many or a size class.

length,J,V,D,size,CDR3,DNA
14,TRBJ2-1,TRBV14,NA,NA,CASSRAGQYNEQFF,TGTGCCAGCAGCCGTGCAGGACAGTACAATGAGCAGTTCTTC
13,TRBJ1-3,TRBV4-3,NA,few,CASSRGTGNTIYF,TGCGCCAGCAGCAGGGGGACGGGAAACACCATATATTTT
12,TRBJ1-2,TRBV28,NA,few,CASSSGGYGYTF,TGTGCCAGCAGTTCCGGGGGCTATGGCTACACCTTC
15,TRBJ2-1,TRBV5-1,TRBD2,few,CASSLGGSKGNEQFF,TGCGCCAGCAGCTTAGGCGGGAGTAAAGGCAATGAGCAGTTCTTC
16,TRBJ1-4,TRBV2,TRBD1,few,CASRETGGGTNEKLFF,TGTGCCAGCAGGGAGACAGGGGGTGGTACTAATGAAAAACTGTTTTTT
16,TRBJ2-7,TRBV4-3,NA,NA,CASSREGGELDYEQYF,TGCGCCAGCAGCCGGGAGGGGGGTGAACTAGACTACGAGCAGTACTTC
14,TRBJ1-5,TRBV6-5,TRBD1,NA,CASSRDRIGQPQHF,TGTGCCAGCAGTAGGGACAGGATCGGACAGCCCCAGCATTTT
15,TRBJ1-3,TRBV19,TRBD1,NA,CASRGQGKSGNTIYF,TGTGCCAGTAGAGGACAGGGGAAATCTGGAAACACCATATATTTT
15,TRBJ2-5,TRBV18,TRBD1,NA,CASSRETGGGETQYF,TGTGCCAGCTCCCGAGAGACAGGGGGAGGAGAGACCCAGTACTTC
15,TRBJ2-1,TRBV28,TRBD2,NA,CASSLYIAGNNEQFF,TGTGCCAGCAGTCTATATATAGCGGGAAACAATGAGCAGTTCTTC
16,TRBJ1-2,TRBV5-1,TRBD1,few,CASSFERGQGHYGYTF,TGCGCCAGCAGCTTCGAGCGGGGACAGGGCCACTATGGCTACACCTTC
15,TRBJ2-5,TRBV7-3,TRBD2,NA,CASSLVGTSGETQYF,TGTGCCAGCAGCTTGGTTGGGACTAGCGGAGAGACCCAGTACTTC
16,TRBJ2-7,TRBV6-5,TRBD2,once,CASSYSRLAGAKEQYF,TGTGCCAGCAGTTACTCGAGACTAGCGGGAGCAAAAGAGCAGTACTTC
15,TRBJ2-2,TRBV7-8,TRBD1,NA,CASSPRQGITGELFF,TGTGCCAGCAGCCCCCGACAGGGGATAACCGGGGAGCTGTTTTTT
13,TRBJ1-5,TRBV6-6,NA,NA,CASHRESNQPQHF,TGTGCCAGCCACAGGGAGAGCAATCAGCCCCAGCATTTT
12,TRBJ1-2,TRBV5-1,NA,NA,CASSLAGGGYTF,TGCGCCAGCAGCTTGGCGGGGGGCGGCTACACCTTC
18,TRBJ2-7,TRBV21-1,NA,once,CASSPGLAGGQGSYEQYF,TGTGCCAGCAGCCCGGGACTAGCGGGAGGGCAGGGCTCCTACGAGCAGTACTTC
14,TRBJ2-7,TRBV28,NA,NA,CASRPGWDNYEQYF,TGTGCCAGCAGACCGGGGTGGGACAACTACGAGCAGTACTTC
15,TRBJ2-4,TRBV9,TRBD2,few,CASSDSGAAKNIQYF,TGTGCCAGCAGCGATAGCGGGGCAGCCAAAAACATTCAGTACTTC
12,TRBJ2-7,TRBV6-5,NA,NA,CASRQGFGEQYF,TGTGCCAGCCGTCAGGGTTTCGGCGAGCAGTACTTC
13,TRBJ2-7,TRBV9,TRBD2,NA,CASSGASGLEQYF,TGTGCCAGCAGCGGAGCTAGCGGGCTCGAGCAGTACTTC
15,TRBJ1-3,TRBV28,NA,NA,CASSLYTASGNTIYF,TGTGCCAGCAGTCTCTATACAGCCTCTGGAAACACCATATATTTT
14,TRBJ2-2,TRBV9,TRBD1,NA,CASSATGGFGELFF,TGTGCCAGCAGCGCGACAGGGGGCTTCGGGGAGCTGTTTTTT
14,TRBJ2-7,TRBV27,NA,NA,CASSLSRSSYEQYF,TGTGCCAGCAGTTTATCGAGGAGCTCCTACGAGCAGTACTTC
17,TRBJ2-3,TRBV10-3,TRBD1,once,CAIPRCPTGIRTDTQYF,TGTGCCATCCCCCGATGTCCGACAGGGATCAGAACAGATACGCAGTATTTT
15,TRBJ2-7,TRBV10-3,NA,NA,CAISESSGPSYEQYF,TGTGCCATCAGTGAGTCTAGTGGGCCATCCTACGAGCAGTACTTC
14,TRBJ1-1,TRBV27,NA,NA,CASSLAFSGTEAFF,TGTGCCAGCAGTTTAGCCTTTAGCGGCACTGAAGCTTTCTTT
15,TRBJ2-7,TRBV28,TRBD2,once,CASSSIAGGAHEQYF,TGTGCCAGCAGTTCTATAGCGGGAGGGGCGCACGAGCAGTACTTC
15,TRBJ2-3,TRBV11-2,TRBD1,NA,CASSPTGMIADTQYF,TGTGCCAGCAGCCCGACAGGGATGATCGCAGATACGCAGTATTTT
14,TRBJ1-2,TRBV5-4,TRBD1,NA,CASSPGQGSYGYTF,TGTGCCAGCAGCCCGGGACAGGGGAGCTATGGCTACACCTTC
12,TRBJ1-5,TRBV28,NA,NA,CASSLVKFPQHF,TGTGCCAGCAGTTTAGTCAAATTTCCCCAGCATTTT
15,TRBJ2-3,TRBV7-7,TRBD2,once,CASSLASGGTDTQYF,TGTGCTAGCAGCTTAGCTAGCGGGGGCACAGATACGCAGTATTTT
14,TRBJ2-1,TRBV27,TRBD2,NA,CASSRGTRNNEQFF,TGTGCCAGCTCACGCGGGACTAGAAACAATGAGCAGTTCTTC
16,TRBJ2-1,TRBV7-9,TRBD2,NA,CASSLSHLAGGIEQFF,TGTGCCAGCAGCTTAAGCCACCTAGCGGGAGGTATTGAGCAGTTCTTC
14,TRBJ1-5,TRBV10-3,TRBD1,NA,CAISADRGIQPQHF,TGTGCCATCAGCGCTGACAGGGGAATACAGCCCCAGCATTTT
14,TRBJ1-2,TRBV14,TRBD1,few,CASSNRGENYGYTF,TGTGCCAGTTCAAACAGGGGGGAAAACTATGGCTACACCTTC
14,TRBJ2-1,TRBV5-4,TRBD2,NA,CASSLGGRAVEQFF,TGTGCCAGCAGCTTGGGCGGGAGGGCCGTTGAGCAGTTCTTC
15,TRBJ1-6,TRBV6-1,NA,NA,CASSDRRTYNSPLHF,TGTGCCAGCAGTGATCGCCGGACTTATAATTCACCCCTCCACTTT
14,TRBJ1-5,TRBV28,TRBD1,few,CASSLGTGYQPQHF,TGTGCCAGCAGCCTCGGGACAGGGTACCAGCCCCAGCATTTT
14,TRBJ2-7,TRBV18,NA,once,CASSPDSNGYEQYF,TGTGCCAGCTCACCGGACAGTAACGGGTACGAGCAGTACTTC
14,TRBJ2-2,TRBV19,NA,NA,CASSKGELTGELFF,TGTGCCAGTAGTAAAGGAGAACTGACCGGGGAGCTGTTTTTT
16,TRBJ2-2,TRBV5-4,TRBD1,NA,CASFPQGTGGAGELFF,TGTGCCAGCTTCCCTCAGGGGACAGGGGGCGCCGGGGAGCTGTTTTTT
16,TRBJ2-2,TRBV7-8,TRBD2,NA,CASSLTGLAGGGELFF,TGTGCCAGCAGCTTAACGGGACTAGCGGGAGGAGGGGAGCTGTTTTTT
16,TRBJ2-3,TRBV5-4,NA,NA,CASSLNRGSSTDTQYF,TGTGCCAGCAGCTTGAATCGCGGTTCTAGCACAGATACGCAGTATTTT